This T cell receptor beta chain was profiled in a study of blood T cell repertoires in COVID-19. Study-wide context: The analysed material was cDNA or gDNA that came from T cells, B-cell-depleted T cells, or PBMCs.

In the study's own analysis: Reference gene primer amplification gave nucleated cell count estimates. Clones were sequenced by immunoSEQ multiplex PCR, and TCRdb holds only the in-frame ones, with some missing. That table supplies the V and J calls and clone size; D and trimming were determined from the DNA. The table has 150,000 to 200,000 clones, 70% to 90% seen once. Trimming stripped 0 bases from V and 1 base from J, with 8 bases between. In germline, CDR1 is SGHRS, CDR2 YFSETQ. The CDR3 extends over 14 amino acids. This clonotype originated in a man aged 55 to 70 with active or convalescent COVID-19. The sample consisted of peripheral blood. The chain combines TRBV5-1 with TRBJ2-7; D unresolved. The CDR3 is CASSLGEVSYEQYF. DNA for the CDR3: TGCGCCAGCAGCTTGGGAGAGGTGTCCTACGAGCAGTACTTC.